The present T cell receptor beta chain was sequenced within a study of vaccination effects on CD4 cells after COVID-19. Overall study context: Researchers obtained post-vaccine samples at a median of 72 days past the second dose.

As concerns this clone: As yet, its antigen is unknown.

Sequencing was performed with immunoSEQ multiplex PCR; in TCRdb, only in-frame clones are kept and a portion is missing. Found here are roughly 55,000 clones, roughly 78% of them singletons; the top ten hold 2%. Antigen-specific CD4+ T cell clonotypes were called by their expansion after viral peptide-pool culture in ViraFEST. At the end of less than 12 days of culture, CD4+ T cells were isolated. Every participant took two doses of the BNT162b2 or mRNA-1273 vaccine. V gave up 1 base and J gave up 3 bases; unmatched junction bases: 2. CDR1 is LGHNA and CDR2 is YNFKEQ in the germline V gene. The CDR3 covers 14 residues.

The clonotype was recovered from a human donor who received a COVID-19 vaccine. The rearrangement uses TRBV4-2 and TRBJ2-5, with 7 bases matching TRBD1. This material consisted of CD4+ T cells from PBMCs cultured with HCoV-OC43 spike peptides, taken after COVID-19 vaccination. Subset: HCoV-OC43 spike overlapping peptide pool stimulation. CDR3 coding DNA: TGTGCCAGCAGCCAAGGACAGGGAGAAGAGACCCAGTACTTC. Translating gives CASSQGQGEETQYF.